This entry lists 3 T cell receptor beta chains sequenced from one sample in a study of PD-L1 blockade in urothelial cancer. Repertoires were generated with immunoSEQ multiplex PCR, while TCRdb's copy carries only in-frame clones and drops some. Altogether roughly 100,000 clones are present, 83% being singletons, with the ten largest covering around 7.7%. Noted time point: peripheral blood 6 weeks after treatment start. Sequencing used PBMCs, obtained around atezolizumab (anti-PD-L1) treatment. These receptors were obtained from a man in his sixties or seventies with urothelial cancer.

The chain is built from TRBV6-1 and TRBJ2-3; D unclear. Germline CDR1 and CDR2: MNHNS and SASEGT. The CDR3 spans 11 residues. The V end lost 5 bases, the J end lost 6 bases, and 6 bases lay between the germline ends. The CDR3 sequence: CASSQIDTQYF. CDR3 DNA: TGTGCCAGCAGTCAAATCGATACGCAGTATTTT.

The chain uses TRBV6-4 and TRBJ2-7; tentatively, D is TRBD1 (6 bases). Between the trimmed V and J ends, which lost 4 bases and 5 bases, there was a span of 12 bases. The CDR3 runs 13 residues. Germline V gene sequence: CDR1 MRHNA, CDR2 SNTAGT. Here the CDR3 reads CASSAKGVHEQYF. In DNA form, the CDR3 reads TGTGCCAGCAGTGCAAAGGGGGTCCACGAGCAGTACTTC.

The J gene is TRBJ1-5, the V gene TRBV7-2; 7 bases are shared with TRBD1. Germline lookup yields CDR1 SGHTA and CDR2 FQGNSA. Trimming cost V 5 bases and J 4 bases; bases outside gene matches: 5. The CDR3 is made up of 14 amino acids. The CDR3 DNA is TGTGCCAGCAGCACCGGGACAGTAAATCAGCCCCAGCATTTT. It codes for CASSTGTVNQPQHF.